The rows below give T cell receptor beta chains drawn from one sample of a study of blood T cell repertoires in COVID-19. Clones were sequenced by immunoSEQ multiplex PCR, and TCRdb holds only the in-frame ones, with some missing. Found here are about 82,000 clones, just under 85% of them singletons; the top ten hold 18%. Sequencing was done on a sample of peripheral blood. The receptors come from an elderly man with active or convalescent COVID-19. Each CDR3 is given with its conserved first and last residue. The D gene is left open where the match is weak. Part of the rows lack a size; the others show once, few, many or a class for expanded clones.

>TRBV6-5|.|.|TRBJ2-3
TGTGCCAGCACCTTCACAGATACGCAGTATTTT
CASTFTDTQYF
>TRBV6-4|.|TRBD2|TRBJ2-3
TGTGCCAGCAGTGACTCGAATCTAGCGGGGGGAAGCACAGATACGCAGTATTTT
CASSDSNLAGGSTDTQYF
>TRBV6-5|.|TRBD1|TRBJ2-5
TGTGCCAGCAGTTACTCTAGGCAGGGGGAAGAGACCCAGTACTTC
CASSYSRQGEETQYF
>TRBV4-1|.|TRBD2|TRBJ2-6
TGCGCCAGCAGCCGAGGACTAGCGGGAGCGGGAGGGGCCAACGTCCTGACTTTC
CASSRGLAGAGGANVLTF
>TRBV7-2|.|.|TRBJ1-5
TGTGCCAGCAGCCCTGAAAGGGGCCAGCCCCAGCATTTT
CASSPERGQPQHF
>TRBV6-4|.|TRBD1|TRBJ2-1
TGTGCCAGCAGTACCGGGGACAGGGGCACCTACAATGAGCAGTTCTTC
CASSTGDRGTYNEQFF
>TRBV7-2|.|.|TRBJ2-1
TGTGCCAGCAGCCCAGGGGCGGGCAAACCGGGGTACAATGAGCAGTTCTTC
CASSPGAGKPGYNEQFF
>TRBV19|.|.|TRBJ1-1
TGTGCCAGTAGTATAACCTCCCAGGGCTTCACTGAAGCTTTCTTT
CASSITSQGFTEAFF
>TRBV4-2|few|TRBD2|TRBJ2-1
TGTGCCAGCAGGCCGAGCGGGGGGGCGGGTGAGCAGTTCTTC
CASRPSGGAGEQFF
>TRBV28|.|.|TRBJ2-1
TGTGCCAGCAGTTTAGGAGGTCCGCGGCCCCAGTTCTTC
CASSLGGPRPQFF
>TRBV4-1|few|TRBD1|TRBJ1-5
TGCGCCAGCAGCCATCCGGGACAGGGTCCTCAGCCCCAGCATTTT
CASSHPGQGPQPQHF
>TRBV18|.|.|TRBJ1-1
TGTGCCAGCTCACCACTCCCAGAGAACACTGAAGCTTTCTTT
CASSPLPENTEAFF
>TRBV25-1|.|.|TRBJ1-2
TGTGCCAGCAGTGGCCAGGGGCTGGGCTACACCTTC
CASSGQGLGYTF
>TRBV10-3|.|TRBD1|TRBJ1-4
TGTGCCATCAGTGAGTCCGGGACAGGACTGTTTTTT
CAISESGTGLFF
>TRBV5-1|.|TRBD1|TRBJ1-4
TGCGCCAGCAGGCGAGACAGGGGCGGTGCAAAACTGTTTTTT
CASRRDRGGAKLFF
>TRBV5-1|.|.|TRBJ2-3
TGCGCCAGCAGCTTGGACAGCCCACACACAGATACGCAGTATTTT
CASSLDSPHTDTQYF